These 13 T cell receptor beta chains came from one sample sequenced in a study of blood T cell repertoires in COVID-19. Profiling relied on immunoSEQ multiplex PCR, and the TCRdb table lists in-frame clones only, not all of them. The repertoire includes about 250,000 clones, 88% of them detected once, and around 1.5% sits in the top ten. Input material: peripheral blood. These receptor sequences come from an elderly man with acute or convalescent COVID-19.

The chain employs TRBV5-1 and TRBJ2-5; TRBD1 matches at 8 bases. This CDR3 spans 14 amino acids. The germline gives CDR1 SGHRS, CDR2 YFSETQ. Trimming took 2 bases from V and 7 from J; bases not matched to a gene: 7. CDR3 DNA: TGCGCCAGCAGCTTTGGACAGGGAGTAGGGACCCAGTACTTC. It encodes CASSFGQGVGTQYF.

This sequence joins TRBV5-4 and TRBJ2-1, with 12 bases identical to TRBD2. CDR3 size: 20 residues. The V gene's germline CDR1 is SGHNT and CDR2 YYREEE (reference sequence). V gave up 4 bases and J gave up 1 base; unmatched junction bases: 15. The CDR3, as DNA: TGTGCCAGCAGCGCCCCGGGACTAGCGGGTGGGGTCGGTTCCTACAATGAGCAGTTCTTC. Amino acid sequence: CASSAPGLAGGVGSYNEQFF.

The V gene is TRBV18, the J gene TRBJ1-1; 7 bases agree with TRBD1. The CDR3 contains 14 residues. J lost 5 bases, V lost 3 bases, and 6 bases had no gene match. Germline V CDR1 and CDR2: KGHSH, LQKENI. CDR3 in DNA: TGTGCCAGCTCACCTCCCAGGGGGGAGACTGAAGCTTTCTTT. It specifies CASSPPRGETEAFF.

The CDR3 region is CAAGRGTEAFF. DNA for the CDR3: TGTGCCGCCGGCAGGGGCACTGAAGCTTTCTTT. The rearrangement links TRBV19 to TRBJ1-1; D possibly corresponds to TRBD1 (6 bases). The V end was cut by 11 bases, the J end by 4 bases, with 11 bases between. This CDR3 has 11 residues. Germline-derived CDR1 and CDR2 are LNHDA and SQIVND (reference sequence).

About this clone: Other nucleotide sequences in the sample specify the same CDR3. V is TRBV19 and J is TRBJ2-2, with 8 bases fitting TRBD1. The germline V gene encodes CDR1 LNHDA and CDR2 SQIVND (reference sequence). With V trimmed by 6 bases and J by 0 bases, 6 bases remained unmatched. This CDR3 contains 16 residues. The CDR3 coding sequence is TGTGCCAGTAGGCCTGGACAGGGCGCGAACACCGGGGAGCTGTTTTTT. This codes for CASRPGQGANTGELFF. Complete variable domain (other parts from reference TRBV19 and TRBJ2-2): DGGITQSPKYLFRKEGQNVTLSCEQNLNHDAMYWYRQDPGQGLRLIYYSQIVNDFQKGDIAEGYSVSREKKESFPLTVTSAQKNPTAFYLCASRPGQGANTGELFFGEGSRLTVL.

This clone appeared a few times. V and J are TRBV27 and TRBJ1-4; 9 bases map to TRBD1. Germline V gene data show CDR1 as MNHEY and CDR2 as SMNVEV (reference sequence). V lost 6 bases and J lost 8; bases outside the gene matches: 4. CDR3 size: 13 residues. This CDR3 reads CASRGTGREKLFF. In nucleotides, the CDR3 is TGTGCCAGCAGGGGGACAGGGCGGGAAAAACTGTTTTTT.

This clone was picked up a small number of times. This chain uses TRBV9 with TRBJ1-5, with D uncertain. The CDR3 has 15 residues. CDR1 and CDR2 from the germline V gene are SGDLS and YYNGEE. Trimming shortened V by 4 bases and J by 1 base, and 12 bases separated the two germline ends. As DNA, the CDR3 is TGTGCCAGCAGCCTAAGCGGAGAGAGCAATCAGCCCCAGCATTTT. Its translation: CASSLSGESNQPQHF.

This chain connects TRBV29-1 to TRBJ2-3; no reliable D call. CDR1 is SQVTM and CDR2 is ANQGSEA in the germline V gene. The V and J ends lost 7 bases and 7 bases respectively, with 12 bases between them. The CDR3 consists of 11 residues. CDR3 residues: CSGALGNTQYF. CDR3 bases: TGCAGCGGCGCCCTAGGTAATACGCAGTATTTT.

The CDR3: CASLNRGGNNEQFF. The CDR3 DNA reads TGTGCCAGTCTAAACAGGGGGGGGAACAATGAGCAGTTCTTC. This chain uses TRBV19 with TRBJ2-1; D might be TRBD1 (8 bases). Germline CDR1 reads LNHDA; CDR2 reads SQIVND (reference sequence). V lost 8 bases and J 5 bases, leaving 16 bases between the germline ends. The CDR3 runs 14 residues.

This sequence joins TRBV5-1 and TRBJ2-5; TRBD1 matches 10 bases. V shed 1 base, J shed 1 base, and the junction held 1 base outside the gene matches. CDR1 is SGHRS, CDR2 YFSETQ, per germline. CDR3 length: 15 residues. The CDR3 sequence: CASSLRTGGQETQYF. CDR3 coding DNA: TGCGCCAGCAGCTTGAGGACAGGGGGCCAAGAGACCCAGTACTTC.

CDR3 DNA: TGTGCCAGTAGTATGACTGATTACAATGAGCAGTTCTTC. As protein: CASSMTDYNEQFF. The rearrangement links TRBV19 to TRBJ2-1; D call uncertain. V dropped 3 bases and J dropped 4 bases, with 7 bases sitting between them. The CDR3 loop spans 13 amino acids. Germline V CDR1 and CDR2: LNHDA, SQIVND (reference sequence).

The chain has TRBV2 and TRBJ1-1, with D perhaps TRBD1 (6 bases). V was shortened by 6 bases and J by 3 bases, with 11 bases between the two germline ends. CDR3 size: 13 residues. CDR1 and CDR2 (germline): SNHLY, FYNNEI. CDR3 coding DNA: TGTGCCAGCAGCCCAGGGGCTTACACTGAAGCTTTCTTT. It specifies CASSPGAYTEAFF. The variable domain in full, completed from reference TRBV2 and TRBJ1-1, reads EPEVTQTPSHQVTQMGQEVILRCVPISNHLYFYWYRQILGQKVEFLVSFYNNEISEKSEIFDDQFSVERPDGSNFTLKIRSTKLEDSAMYFCASSPGAYTEAFFGQGTRLTVV.

The rearrangement uses TRBV13 and TRBJ1-5; tentatively, D is TRBD1 (6 bases). CDR3 length: 14 amino acids. Germline V gives CDR1 PRHDT, CDR2 FYEKMQ (reference sequence). V was clipped by 4 bases and J by 3 bases, with 10 bases between them. The CDR3: CASSSQGINQPQHF. The CDR3 bases are TGTGCCAGCAGCTCTCAGGGGATCAATCAGCCCCAGCATTTT.